The subject of this entry is one T cell receptor beta chain. Its antigen is unidentified. Profiled with immunoSEQ multiplex PCR; TCRdb holds only in-frame clones, not every one. The repertoire holds fewer than 200,000 clones, with 85% to 90% as singletons. This sample was included in a study of T cell responses to AZD1222 COVID-19 vaccine. CDR3 length equals 14 residues. In germline, CDR1 is MNHNY, CDR2 SVGAGI (reference sequence). The V and J ends lost 5 bases and 4 bases, in that order; junction bases with no gene match: 5. Points from the study as a whole: Spike-specific TCR breadth and depth rose after two AZD1222 doses.

The V call is TRBV6-6, the J call TRBJ2-5, with 9 positions matching TRBD1. Sequenced here: peripheral blood, sampled on day 0 of AZD1222 vaccination. This sequence was found in an adult in good health. CDR3 amino acids: CASSNRGHGETQYF. The CDR3 DNA reads as TGTGCCAGCAGTAACAGGGGGCATGGAGAGACCCAGTACTTC.